This T cell receptor (beta chain) was identified during a study of cytomegalovirus exposure and HLA in healthy donors. Study outcomes and limitations: As a later analysis showed, a missense DCLRE1C variant was linked to trimming of TCR beta V- and J-genes. Generally TCR sequences proved uncommon, though certain public TCRs appeared in numerous donors. Highest at DRB1 and lowest at HLA-C, TCR association rates differed among HLA loci in a later analysis. Cytomegalovirus association was listed for 164 TCR beta chains.

About this clone: As yet, its antigen is unknown.

The CDR3 has 16 residues. Germline CDR1 SEHNR, CDR2 FQNEAQ (reference sequence). V gave up 5 bases and J gave up 1 base; unmatched junction bases: 6. Amplification used 60 Vbeta primers and 13 Jbeta primers. Method: immunoSEQ multiplex PCR; TCRdb's copy keeps in-frame clones and lacks some. Among some 130,000 clones listed, over 60% were seen once. The clonotype comes from a man aged 30 to 39 in good health and CMV-seronegative. The chain is built from TRBV7-9 and TRBJ1-1; 11 bases are a match to TRBD1. The sample consisted of PBMCs. The CDR3 loop reads CASSHAGTGGNTEAFF. CDR3 DNA sequence: TGTGCCAGCAGCCACGCCGGGACAGGGGGGAACACTGAAGCTTTCTTT. Full variable domain (remainder filled in from reference TRBV7-9 and TRBJ1-1): DTGVSQNPRHKITKRGQNVTFRCDPISEHNRLYWYRQTLGQGPEFLTYFQNEAQLEKSRLLSDRFSAERPKGSFSTLEIQRTEQGDSAMYLCASSHAGTGGNTEAFFGQGTRLTVV.